The 8 T cell receptor beta chains reported below all come from one sample, sequenced in a study of breast tumors, draining lymph nodes, adjacent tissues. MiXCR was run by TCRdb on the multiplex PCR reads, yielding one entry per CDR3 protein. The profile covers about 100,000 distinct CDR3 sequences, with over 20% appearing a single time and roughly 1.3% taken by the ten largest. Axillary draining lymph nodes of breast cancer patients supplied the node samples. Sequenced sample: axillary lymph node tissue. All receptors derive from a female donor with breast cancer. Some clones in this sample may be carry-over from other donors' samples.

This clonotype was seen ten or more times. This chain links TRBV2 with TRBJ1-6; TRBD1 might be the D (6 bases). CDR3 length: 16 residues. Germline values: CDR1 SNHLY, CDR2 FYNNEI. V dropped 0 bases and J dropped 9 bases, with 15 bases sitting between them. This CDR3 is CASSEAGYRVGSPLHF. The CDR3 DNA reads as TGTGCCAGCAGTGAAGCGGGGTACAGGGTTGGTTCACCCCTCCACTTT.

This clonotype was detected ten times or more. The chain carries TRBV6-6 and TRBJ2-3; D possibly corresponds to TRBD2 (6 bases). Trimming took 5 bases from V and 2 from J, leaving 14 bases between them. CDR1 is MNHNY and CDR2 is SVGAGI in the germline V gene (reference sequence). The CDR3 length is 15 residues. CDR3 protein: CASSGRDSLTDTQYF. The CDR3 bases are TGTGCCAGCAGTGGCCGGGACTCCCTCACAGATACGCAGTATTTT.

This clonotype was detected many times. The rearrangement uses TRBV20-1 and TRBJ2-3; D remains unclear. CDR1 and CDR2 (germline): DFQATT, SNEGSKA (reference sequence). This CDR3 has 15 residues. V dropped 1 base and J dropped 0 bases, with 11 bases sitting between them. CDR3 sequence (DNA): TGCAGTGCTAGAGCGCTTGAGACGAGCACAGATACGCAGTATTTT. Translated: CSARALETSTDTQYF.

In this sample, this clonotype turned up many times. V usage is TRBV20-1 and J usage is TRBJ2-7; the D gene is possibly TRBD1 (6 bases). V was cut by 8 bases and J by 3 bases, with 11 bases left in between. The germline V gene has CDR1 DFQATT and CDR2 SNEGSKA (reference sequence). This CDR3 has 11 residues. CDR3 protein: CSTDRLYEQYF. The DNA of the CDR3 is TGCAGTACAGACAGGCTCTACGAGCAGTACTTC.

This clonotype was observed many times. The gene calls are TRBV19 and TRBJ1-6; TRBD1 is a possible D gene (6 bases). Looked up from germline, CDR1 is LNHDA and CDR2 is SQIVND (reference sequence). Trimming left V 2 bases short and J 6 bases short, with 14 bases between. The CDR3 is made up of 16 amino acids. The CDR3 here is CASSIWSGGINSPLHF. The CDR3 DNA reads as TGTGCCAGTAGTATATGGTCCGGGGGCATTAATTCACCCCTCCACTTT.

This clonotype appeared a few times. V usage is TRBV30 and J usage is TRBJ1-5; D unclear. Germline loops: CDR1 GTSNPN, CDR2 SVGIG (reference sequence). Trimming cost V 0 bases and J 6 bases, with 9 bases left between them. This CDR3 spans 13 amino acids. CDR3 nucleotides: TGTGCCTGGAGTGTCGGGGATAGTCAGCCCCAGCATTTT. Translating it yields CAWSVGDSQPQHF.

Ten or more counts support this clonotype. The genes are TRBV7-9 and TRBJ2-3, with 12 bases that match TRBD2. The CDR3 is made up of 18 amino acids. Per germline, CDR1 SEHNR and CDR2 FQNEAQ (reference sequence). The V and J ends lost 2 bases and 4 bases, in that order; junction bases with no gene match: 10. The CDR3: CASSLTPLLAGGADTQYF. The CDR3, as DNA: TGTGCCAGCAGCTTAACCCCCCTACTAGCGGGGGGCGCAGATACGCAGTATTTT. Filled out from reference TRBV7-9 and TRBJ2-3, the complete variable domain reads DTGVSQNPRHKITKRGQNVTFRCDPISEHNRLYWYRQTLGQGPEFLTYFQNEAQLEKSRLLSDRFSAERPKGSFSTLEIQRTEQGDSAMYLCASSLTPLLAGGADTQYFGPGTRLTVL.

On this clonotype itself: A read error may be the cause here, since a much bigger clone is one base away. Since no conserved phenylalanine or tryptophan closes the CDR3, a read error is the likely cause. V and J are TRBV6-6 and TRBJ2-5, with 8 nucleotides matching TRBD1. After removal of 6 bases from V and 4 bases from J, the junction contained 13 bases not matched to a gene. The CDR3 loop spans 16 amino acids. From germline, CDR1 is MNHNY and CDR2 SVGAGI (reference sequence). This CDR3 is CASRNPRGPRGETQYS. The DNA of the CDR3 is TGTGCCAGCAGGAACCCCAGGGGGCCGAGGGGAGAGACCCAGTACTCC.